This T cell receptor (beta chain) was recovered during a study of blood T cell repertoires in COVID-19. Across the whole study: Spain, Italy and the United States supplied samples that represented acute and convalescent COVID-19. T cells, B-cell-depleted T cells, or PBMCs provided the cDNA or gDNA that served as material.

Per the study methods: Amplification from reference gene primers served as the basis for estimated nucleated cell counts. Clones were read by immunoSEQ multiplex PCR, and TCRdb kept only the in-frame ones, dropping some. The V and J calls and clone size are taken from that table; D and trimming were inferred from the DNA. The top ten hold over 0.8% of the sample, which has some 150,000 clones, roughly 87% seen once. Sequencing input: peripheral blood. The clonotype was recovered from a woman between 50 and 59 years old with acute or convalescent COVID-19.

The CDR3 DNA reads TGCAGCGTTGAAGTTACAGCTAACTATGGCTACACCTTC. Translation gives CSVEVTANYGYTF. V is TRBV29-1 and J is TRBJ1-2; D is ambiguous. Looked up from germline, CDR1 is SQVTM and CDR2 is ANQGSEA. V was pared by 1 base and J by 0 bases, with 6 bases between. The CDR3 sequence is 13 residues long.